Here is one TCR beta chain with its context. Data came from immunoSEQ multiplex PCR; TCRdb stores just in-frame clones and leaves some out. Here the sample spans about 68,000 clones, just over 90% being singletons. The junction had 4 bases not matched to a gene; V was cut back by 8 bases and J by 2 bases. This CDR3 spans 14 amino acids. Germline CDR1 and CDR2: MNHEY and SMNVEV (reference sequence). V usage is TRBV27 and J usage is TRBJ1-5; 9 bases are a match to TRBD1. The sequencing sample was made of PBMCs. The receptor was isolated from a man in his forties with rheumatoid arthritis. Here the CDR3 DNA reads TGTGCCAGCGCGGGACAGGGCCGCAATCAGCCCCAGCATTTT. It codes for CASAGQGRNQPQHF.